Listed below are T cell receptor beta chains from one sample, sequenced in a study of T cell repertoires in cytomegalovirus infection. TCRdb called the reads again in MiXCR, with one record for every CDR3 protein. The sample includes roughly 150,000 distinct CDR3 sequences, roughly a quarter of them seen just once. The sequencing sample was made of PBMCs. The receptor source for this set is a human donor in good health (CMV status not recorded). Some clones in this sample may be carry-over from other donors' samples. Each CDR3 is given with its conserved first and last residue. A D gene is named only where the DNA matches it firmly. Not all rows give a size; the values are once, few, many and, for expanded clones, a class.

>16|TRBV27|TRBD2|.|TRBJ2-1
CASSPLAGERDNEQFF
TGTGCCAGCAGCCCGCTAGCGGGAGAGAGGGACAATGAGCAGTTCTTC
>14|TRBV2|.|.|TRBJ1-6
CASSGTLFNSPLHF
TGTGCCAGCAGCGGGACACTATTTAATTCACCCCTCCACTTT
>14|TRBV12-3/TRBV12-4|.|few|TRBJ2-3
CASSQGGGADTQYF
TGTGCCAGCAGCCAAGGTGGGGGTGCAGATACGCAGTATTTT
>19|TRBV5-4|TRBD2|few|TRBJ2-3
CASSFGRLSGNSGGYTQYF
TGTGCCAGCAGCTTTGGCCGACTTAGCGGGAACTCCGGGGGATATACGCAGTATTTT
>17|TRBV6-1|TRBD2|few|TRBJ2-2
CASSSPGLAGVGGELFF
TGTGCCAGCAGTTCACCGGGACTAGCGGGAGTAGGCGGGGAGCTGTTTTTT
>17|TRBV28|TRBD2|few|TRBJ2-3
CASSPPGLAGPTDTQYF
TGTGCCAGCAGTCCCCCGGGGCTAGCGGGACCCACAGATACGCAGTATTTT
>16|TRBV6-1|TRBD1|few|TRBJ2-3
CASSFTGGAVTDTQYF
TGTGCCAGCAGTTTCACAGGGGGCGCGGTCACAGATACGCAGTATTTT
>13|TRBV29-1|.|few|TRBJ2-5
CSVVRGNSETQYF
TGCAGCGTTGTAAGGGGTAATTCGGAGACCCAGTACTTC
>14|TRBV19|TRBD1|.|TRBJ2-5
CASEQGPNRGTQYF
TGTGCCAGTGAACAGGGGCCGAATAGGGGGACCCAGTACTTC
>18|TRBV7-9|TRBD1|few|TRBJ2-5
CASSFPPTGQGGKETQYF
TGTGCCAGCAGCTTCCCACCGACCGGACAGGGAGGCAAAGAGACCCAGTACTTC
>12|TRBV29-1|.|.|TRBJ2-3
CSATPSTDTQYF
TGCAGCGCTACTCCTAGCACAGATACGCAGTATTTT
>15|TRBV7-9|TRBD2|.|TRBJ2-7
CASSISLAGTYEQYF
TGTGCCAGCAGCATCTCACTAGCGGGAACCTACGAGCAGTACTTC
>14|TRBV6-1|.|.|TRBJ2-7
CASSRNQGGYEQYF
TGTGCCAGCAGTCGGAACCAGGGGGGTTACGAGCAGTACTTC